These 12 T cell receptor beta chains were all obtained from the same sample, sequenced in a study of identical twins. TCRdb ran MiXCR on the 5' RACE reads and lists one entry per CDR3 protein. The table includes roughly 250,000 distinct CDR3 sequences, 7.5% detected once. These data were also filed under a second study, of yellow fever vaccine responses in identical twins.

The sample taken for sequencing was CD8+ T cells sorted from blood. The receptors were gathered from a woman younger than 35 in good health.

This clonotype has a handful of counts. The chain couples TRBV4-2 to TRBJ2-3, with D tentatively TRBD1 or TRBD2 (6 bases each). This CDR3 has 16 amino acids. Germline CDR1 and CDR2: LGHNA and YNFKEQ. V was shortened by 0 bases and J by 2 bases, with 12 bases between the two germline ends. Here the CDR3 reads CASSQEGGLDTDTQYF. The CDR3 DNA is TGTGCCAGCAGCCAAGAAGGGGGGTTAGACACAGATACGCAGTATTTT.

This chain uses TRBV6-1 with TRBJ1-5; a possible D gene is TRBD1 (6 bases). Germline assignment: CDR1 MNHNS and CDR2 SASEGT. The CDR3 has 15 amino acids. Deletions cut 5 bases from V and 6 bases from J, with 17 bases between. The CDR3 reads CASSPTLVGGQPQHF. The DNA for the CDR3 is TGTGCCAGCAGTCCAACCTTAGTAGGGGGTCAGCCCCAGCATTTT.

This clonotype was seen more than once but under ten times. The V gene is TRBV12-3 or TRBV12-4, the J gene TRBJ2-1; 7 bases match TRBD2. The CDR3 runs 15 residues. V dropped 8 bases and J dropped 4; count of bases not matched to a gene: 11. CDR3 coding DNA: TGTGCCAGCGCACAACGACTAGCCAGATACAATGAGCAGTTCTTC. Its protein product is CASAQRLARYNEQFF.

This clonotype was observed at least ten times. The CDR3 region is CSVDSTGFLDTEAFF. The DNA for the CDR3 is TGCAGCGTTGATTCCACAGGGTTTCTGGACACTGAAGCTTTCTTT. V and J are TRBV29-1 and TRBJ1-1, with a weak D call TRBD1 (6 bases). The CDR3 runs 15 residues. Trimming removed 3 bases from V and 3 bases from J, with 17 bases in between. Germline lookup yields CDR1 SQVTM and CDR2 ANQGSEA.

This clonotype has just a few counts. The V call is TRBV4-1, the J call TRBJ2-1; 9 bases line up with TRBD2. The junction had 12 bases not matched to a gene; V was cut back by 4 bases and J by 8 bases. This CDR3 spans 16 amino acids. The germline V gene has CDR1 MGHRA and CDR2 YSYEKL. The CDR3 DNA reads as TGCGCCAGCAGCCCATATAGCGGGAGTACGGTTGATGAGCAGTTCTTC. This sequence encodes CASSPYSGSTVDEQFF.

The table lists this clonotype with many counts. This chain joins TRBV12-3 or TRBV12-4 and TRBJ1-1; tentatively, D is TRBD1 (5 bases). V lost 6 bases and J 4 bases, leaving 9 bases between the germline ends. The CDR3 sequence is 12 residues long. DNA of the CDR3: TGTGCCAGCAGATCAAGGGGCACTGAAGCTTTCTTT. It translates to CASRSRGTEAFF.

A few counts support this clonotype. CDR3 loop: CASSLAGTRGDEQFF. The DNA of the CDR3 is TGTGCCAGCAGCTTGGCCGGGACGCGAGGGGATGAGCAGTTCTTC. This chain uses TRBV5-6 with TRBJ2-1; D could derive from TRBD1 or TRBD2 (5 bases each). V was trimmed by 0 bases and J by 8 bases, leaving 15 bases between them. The CDR3 covers 15 residues. The germline gives CDR1 SGHDT, CDR2 YYEEEE.

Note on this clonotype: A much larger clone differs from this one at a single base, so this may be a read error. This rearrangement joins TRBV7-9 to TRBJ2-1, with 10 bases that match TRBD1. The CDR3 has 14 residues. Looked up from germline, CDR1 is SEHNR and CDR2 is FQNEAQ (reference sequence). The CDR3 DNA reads TGTGCCTGCAGCTTGACAGGGGGCCCCGATGAGCAGTTCTTC. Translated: CACSLTGGPDEQFF.

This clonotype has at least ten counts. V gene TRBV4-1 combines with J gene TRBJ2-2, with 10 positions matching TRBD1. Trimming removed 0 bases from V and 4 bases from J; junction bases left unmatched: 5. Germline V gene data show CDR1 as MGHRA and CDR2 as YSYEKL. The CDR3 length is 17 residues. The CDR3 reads CASSQERGTGVTGELFF. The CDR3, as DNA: TGCGCCAGCAGCCAAGAAAGGGGGACAGGGGTCACCGGGGAGCTGTTTTTT.

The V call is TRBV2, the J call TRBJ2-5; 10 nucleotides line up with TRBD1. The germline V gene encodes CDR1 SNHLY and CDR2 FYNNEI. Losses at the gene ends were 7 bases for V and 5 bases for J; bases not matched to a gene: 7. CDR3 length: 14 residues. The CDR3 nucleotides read TGTGCCAGCAACCGACAGGGGGCGCGGGAGACCCAGTACTTC. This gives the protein CASNRQGARETQYF.

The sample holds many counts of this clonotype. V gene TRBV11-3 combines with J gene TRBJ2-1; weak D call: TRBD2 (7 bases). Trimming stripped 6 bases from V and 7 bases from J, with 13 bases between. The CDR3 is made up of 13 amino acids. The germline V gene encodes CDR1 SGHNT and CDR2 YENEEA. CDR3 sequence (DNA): TGTGCCAGCAGGGGGGGGGCGGGTAATGAGCAGTTCTTC. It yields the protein CASRGGAGNEQFF. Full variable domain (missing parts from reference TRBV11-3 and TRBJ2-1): EAGVVQSPRYKIIEKKQPVAFWCNPISGHNTLYWYLQNLGQGPELLIRYENEEAVDDSQLPKDRFSAERLKGVDSTLKIQPAELGDSAVYLCASRGGAGNEQFFGPGTRLTVL.

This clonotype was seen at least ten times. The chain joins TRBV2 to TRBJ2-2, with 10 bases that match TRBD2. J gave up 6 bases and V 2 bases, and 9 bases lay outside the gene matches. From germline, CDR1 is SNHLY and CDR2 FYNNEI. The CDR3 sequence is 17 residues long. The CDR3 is CASSEWEREGYAGELFF. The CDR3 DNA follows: TGTGCCAGCAGTGAATGGGAGCGGGAGGGGTATGCCGGGGAGCTGTTTTTT.